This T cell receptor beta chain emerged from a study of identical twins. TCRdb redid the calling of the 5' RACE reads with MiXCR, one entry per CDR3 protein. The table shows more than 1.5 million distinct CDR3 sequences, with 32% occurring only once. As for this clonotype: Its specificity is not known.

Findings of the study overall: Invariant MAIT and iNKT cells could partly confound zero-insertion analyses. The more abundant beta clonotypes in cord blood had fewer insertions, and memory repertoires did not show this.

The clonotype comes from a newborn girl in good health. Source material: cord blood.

The CDR3 DNA sequence: TGTGCCAGCAGCCAAGATTCTACCAGGGACCAAGAGACCCAGTACTTC. Translation gives CASSQDSTRDQETQYF. The chain combines TRBV3-1 with TRBJ2-5, with D possibly being TRBD1 (5 bases). The CDR3 has 16 residues. The germline gives CDR1 LGHDT, CDR2 YNNKEL (reference sequence). Trimming took off 0 bases at V and 0 bases at J, with 11 bases between the two ends.